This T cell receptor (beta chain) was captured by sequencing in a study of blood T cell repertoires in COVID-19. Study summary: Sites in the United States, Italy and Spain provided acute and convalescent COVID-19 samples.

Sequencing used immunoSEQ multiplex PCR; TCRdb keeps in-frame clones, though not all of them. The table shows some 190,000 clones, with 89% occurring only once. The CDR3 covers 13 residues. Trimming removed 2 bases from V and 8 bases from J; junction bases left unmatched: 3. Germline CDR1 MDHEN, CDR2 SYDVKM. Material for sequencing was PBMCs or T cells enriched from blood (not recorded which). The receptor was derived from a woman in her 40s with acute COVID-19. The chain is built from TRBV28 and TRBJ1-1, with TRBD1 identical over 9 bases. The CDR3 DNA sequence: TGTGCCAGCAGTTTAGCGGGGACAGGGGAAGCTTTCTTT. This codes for CASSLAGTGEAFF.